The 11 T cell receptor beta chains presented below share a single source sample, sequenced in a study of cytomegalovirus exposure and HLA in healthy donors. 13 Jbeta primers and 60 Vbeta primers were used for the PCR. Data came from immunoSEQ multiplex PCR; TCRdb stores just in-frame clones and leaves some out. Of fewer than 150,000 clones in the sample, approximately 80% were seen once. The sequenced material came from PBMCs. The receptor set was obtained from a man aged 35-49 years in good health and CMV-seronegative.

The chain is built from TRBV28 and TRBJ1-5, with D uncertain. Trimming shortened V by 3 bases and J by 7 bases, and 10 bases separated the two germline ends. Germline V lookup: CDR1 MDHEN, CDR2 SYDVKM. The CDR3 length is 13 residues. In nucleotides, the CDR3 is TGTGCCAGCAGTTTTGGGCCCATCCAGCCCCAGCATTTT. The encoded protein is CASSFGPIQPQHF.

This sequence joins TRBV11-2 and TRBJ2-1; perhaps TRBD2 as D (5 bases). CDR1 SGHAT and CDR2 FQNNGV come from the germline V gene. CDR3 length: 14 residues. The germline V and J ends were trimmed by 5 bases and 4 bases, with 12 bases remaining between them. The CDR3 loop reads CASSQMTNYNEQFF. The CDR3, as DNA: TGTGCCAGCAGCCAGATGACTAATTACAATGAGCAGTTCTTC.

This clone has only a few counts. The rearrangement joins TRBV10-3 to TRBJ2-5; TRBD2 is a possible D gene (5 bases). The CDR3 length is 13 residues. Trimming removed 8 bases from V and 5 bases from J, with 15 bases in between. Germline CDR1 reads ENHRY; CDR2 reads SYGVKD. The CDR3 protein is CAIGKMGGETQYF. The CDR3 region has the DNA TGTGCCATCGGCAAGATGGGCGGGGAGACCCAGTACTTC.

The chain uses TRBV7-2 and TRBJ2-2; D remains unclear. V lost 8 bases and J 6 bases, leaving 10 bases between the germline ends. CDR1 and CDR2 from the germline V gene are SGHTA and FQGNSA. This CDR3 has 12 amino acids. As DNA, the CDR3 is TGTGCCAGCGGTCTCTCGGCCGGGGAGCTGTTTTTT. Translating gives CASGLSAGELFF.

The rearrangement links TRBV7-2 to TRBJ2-7, with a weak D call TRBD1 (5 bases). Germline V lookup: CDR1 SGHTA, CDR2 FQGNSA. This CDR3 has 14 amino acids. V was trimmed by 5 bases and J by 8 bases, leaving 19 bases between them. The CDR3 bases are TGTGCCAGCAGCGAAAGACAGACGAGTTGGCAGCAGTACTTC. Translation: CASSERQTSWQQYF.

V gene TRBV2 combines with J gene TRBJ1-1, with unresolved D. There are 12 residues in the CDR3. CDR1 is SNHLY, CDR2 FYNNEI, per germline. V lost 2 bases and J 7 bases, leaving 8 bases between the germline ends. The DNA for the CDR3 is TGTGCCAGCAGTGAAATCGCCGGTGAAGCTTTCTTT. Amino acid sequence: CASSEIAGEAFF.

This rearrangement joins TRBV30 to TRBJ2-7; 7 positions agree with TRBD2. In germline, CDR1 is GTSNPN, CDR2 SVGIG (reference sequence). Trimming took 8 bases from V and 2 from J; bases not matched to a gene: 6. This CDR3 is 12 amino acids long. DNA of the CDR3: TGTGCCCTGGGGGACTACGCCTACGAGCAGTACTTC. Its translation is CALGDYAYEQYF.

The CDR3, as DNA: TGTGCCAGTAGTACAGGGACGACAGGGATCCATGAGCAGTTCTTC. Translated, it gives CASSTGTTGIHEQFF. The rearrangement uses TRBV19 and TRBJ2-1; 7 nucleotides line up with TRBD1. There are 15 residues in the CDR3. CDR1 and CDR2 (germline): LNHDA, SQIVND (reference sequence). V dropped 4 bases and J dropped 8; count of bases not matched to a gene: 11.

The V and J genes are TRBV10-3 and TRBJ2-1, with TRBD2 matching 8 bases. Trimming removed 7 bases from V and 4 bases from J; junction bases left unmatched: 9. Germline V CDR1 and CDR2: ENHRY, SYGVKD. This CDR3 is built from 15 residues. In DNA, the CDR3 is TGTGCCATCACCCCCGGCGGGGGGCCGTACAATGAGCAGTTCTTC. Translating gives CAITPGGGPYNEQFF.

The chain carries TRBV27 and TRBJ2-2, with TRBD2 identical over 13 bases. Germline CDR1 and CDR2: MNHEY and SMNVEV (reference sequence). The J segment lost 6 bases and the V segment lost 5 bases, leaving 6 bases of the junction unmatched. The CDR3 loop spans 16 amino acids. CDR3 in DNA: TGTGCCAGCAGTGCAACTAGCGGGGGGGCCTCCGGGGAGCTGTTTTTT. The encoded protein is CASSATSGGASGELFF.

In nucleotides, the CDR3 is TGCAGCGTCCTCGGACTGGACTCCTACGAGCAGTACTTC. Its translation: CSVLGLDSYEQYF. The chain recombines TRBV29-1 with TRBJ2-7; perhaps TRBD2 as D (5 bases). V was pared by 6 bases and J by 0 bases, with 12 bases between. Germline V gene lookup returns CDR1 SQVTM and CDR2 ANQGSEA. The length of the CDR3 is 13 residues.